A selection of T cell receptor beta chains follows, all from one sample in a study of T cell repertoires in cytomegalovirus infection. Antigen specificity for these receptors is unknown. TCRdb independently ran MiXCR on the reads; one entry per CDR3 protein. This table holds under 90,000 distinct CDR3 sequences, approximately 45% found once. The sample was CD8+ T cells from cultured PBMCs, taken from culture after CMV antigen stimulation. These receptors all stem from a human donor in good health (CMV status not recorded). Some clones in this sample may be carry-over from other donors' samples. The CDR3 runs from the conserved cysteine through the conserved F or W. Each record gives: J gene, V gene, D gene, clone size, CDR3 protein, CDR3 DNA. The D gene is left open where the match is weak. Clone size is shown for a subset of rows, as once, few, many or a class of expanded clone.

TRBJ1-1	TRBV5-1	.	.	CASSIDDRVSSEAFF	TGCGCCAGCAGCATCGACGATAGGGTGTCAAGTGAAGCTTTCTTT
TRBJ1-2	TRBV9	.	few	CASKGATDIYGYTF	TGTGCCAGCAAAGGAGCGACAGACATCTATGGCTACACCTTC
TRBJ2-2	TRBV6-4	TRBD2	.	CASSDSKRGDTGELFF	TGTGCCAGCAGTGACTCAAAGCGGGGGGACACCGGGGAGCTGTTTTTT
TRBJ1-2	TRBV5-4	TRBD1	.	CASSSPGQENYGYTF	TGTGCCAGCAGCAGTCCGGGACAGGAAAACTATGGCTACACCTTC
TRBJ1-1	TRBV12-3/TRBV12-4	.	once	CASTLGIERTEAFF	TGTGCCAGCACCTTGGGTATAGAGCGCACTGAAGCTTTCTTT
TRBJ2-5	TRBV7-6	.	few	CASSLKEETQYF	TGTGCCAGCAGCTTAAAAGAAGAGACCCAGTACTTC
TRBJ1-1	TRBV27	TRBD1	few	CASSFGQGTTEAFF	TGTGCCAGCAGTTTTGGACAGGGGACAACTGAAGCTTTCTTT
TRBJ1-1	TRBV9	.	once	CASSVGGSSNTEAFF	TGTGCCAGCAGCGTAGGGGGCAGCAGCAACACTGAAGCTTTCTTT
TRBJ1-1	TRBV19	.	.	CASSIGPGLNTEAFF	TGTGCCAGTAGTATAGGCCCAGGGTTGAACACTGAAGCTTTCTTT
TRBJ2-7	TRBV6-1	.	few	CASSERWGVSYEQYF	TGTGCCAGCAGTGAAAGGTGGGGTGTTTCCTACGAGCAGTACTTC
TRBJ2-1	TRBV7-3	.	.	CASSLKGRPFF	TGTGCCAGCAGCTTAAAAGGGAGGCCGTTCTTC
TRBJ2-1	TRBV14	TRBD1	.	CASSQEGQRNNEQFF	TGTGCCAGCAGCCAAGAGGGACAGCGGAACAATGAGCAGTTCTTC
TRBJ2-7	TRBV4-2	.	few	CASSQEEFYEQYF	TGTGCCAGCAGCCAAGAGGAGTTCTACGAGCAGTACTTC
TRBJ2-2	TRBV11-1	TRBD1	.	CASSTPRGQGLTGELFF	TGTGCCAGCAGCACCCCCCGGGGACAGGGACTTACCGGGGAGCTGTTTTTT
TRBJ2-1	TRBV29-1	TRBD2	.	CSGVAGGPGNEQFF	TGCAGCGGGGTAGCGGGAGGGCCGGGCAATGAGCAGTTCTTC
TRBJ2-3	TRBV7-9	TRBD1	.	CASSSIPRDRVTDTQYF	TGTGCCAGCAGCTCGATACCCAGGGACAGGGTCACAGATACGCAGTATTTT
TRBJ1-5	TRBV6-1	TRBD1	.	CASSELHRGWQPQHF	TGTGCCAGCAGTGAACTCCACAGGGGATGGCAGCCCCAGCATTTT
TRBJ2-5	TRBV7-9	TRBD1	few	CASSFQRDRSRETQYF	TGTGCCAGCAGCTTCCAACGGGACAGGTCCCGAGAGACCCAGTACTTC
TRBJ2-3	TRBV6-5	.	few	CASSFRDNTDTQYF	TGTGCCAGCAGCTTCCGGGACAATACGGATACGCAGTATTTT
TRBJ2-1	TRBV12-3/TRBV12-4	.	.	CASSWDSSGNEQFF	TGTGCCAGCAGCTGGGACTCTTCGGGCAATGAGCAGTTCTTC
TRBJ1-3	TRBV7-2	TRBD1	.	CASSSPGQGYTIYF	TGTGCCAGCAGCTCGCCGGGACAGGGGTACACCATATATTTT
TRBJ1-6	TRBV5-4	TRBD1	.	CASSSMTGGNSPLHF	TGTGCCAGCAGCAGTATGACAGGGGGAAATTCACCCCTCCACTTT
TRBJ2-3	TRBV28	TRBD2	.	CASSPGGADTQYF	TGTGCCAGCAGTCCGGGAGGGGCAGATACGCAGTATTTT
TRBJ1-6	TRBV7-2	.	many	CASSLAGRNSPLHF	TGTGCCAGCAGCTTAGCAGGGCGCAATTCACCCCTCCACTTT
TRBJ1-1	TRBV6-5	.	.	CASSLTRLNTEAFF	TGTGCCAGCAGCTTGACGCGATTGAACACTGAAGCTTTCTTT
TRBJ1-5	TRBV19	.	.	CASKEAHATSDQPQHF	TGTGCCAGTAAGGAAGCCCACGCCACAAGTGATCAGCCCCAGCATTTT
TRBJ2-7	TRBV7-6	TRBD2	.	CASSSPSGLSSYEQYF	TGTGCCAGCAGCTCACCTAGCGGGCTGAGCTCCTACGAGCAGTACTTC
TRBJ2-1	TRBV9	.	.	CASSVPSAGEQFF	TGTGCCAGCAGCGTCCCCTCCGCCGGGGAGCAGTTCTTC
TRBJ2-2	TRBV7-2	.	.	CASSLGGRRTGELFF	TGTGCCAGCAGCTTGGGGGGGCGGCGAACCGGGGAGCTGTTTTTT
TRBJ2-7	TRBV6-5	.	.	CASSYSSGTAAYEQYF	TGTGCCAGCAGTTACTCCTCCGGGACTGCCGCCTACGAGCAGTACTTC
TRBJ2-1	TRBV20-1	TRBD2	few	CSARSPRLAGVYEQFF	TGCAGTGCTAGGTCCCCTAGACTAGCGGGGGTTTATGAGCAGTTCTTC
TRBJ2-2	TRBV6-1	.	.	CAWGDGELFF	TGTGCCTGGGGAGACGGGGAGCTGTTTTTT
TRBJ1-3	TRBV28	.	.	CASRDVSGNTIYF	TGTGCCAGCCGGGATGTCTCTGGAAACACCATATATTTT
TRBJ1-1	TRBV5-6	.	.	CASSLLGPNTEAFF	TGTGCCAGCAGCTTGTTGGGACCGAACACTGAAGCTTTCTTT
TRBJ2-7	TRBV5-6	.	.	CASSYGLEQYF	TGTGCCAGCAGCTACGGTCTCGAGCAGTACTTC
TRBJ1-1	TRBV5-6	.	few	CASSYTTGEGYTEAFF	TGTGCCAGCAGCTATACCACAGGAGAAGGGTACACTGAAGCTTTCTTT
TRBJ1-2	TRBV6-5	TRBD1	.	CASSYRDRAEANYGYTF	TGTGCCAGCAGTTACCGGGACAGGGCTGAAGCTAACTATGGCTACACCTTC
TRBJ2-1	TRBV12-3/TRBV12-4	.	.	CASSRGYSTGHNEQFF	TGTGCCAGCAGTAGGGGCTACTCGACCGGACACAATGAGCAGTTCTTC
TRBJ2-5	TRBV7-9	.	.	CASSFGLGGETQYF	TGTGCCAGCAGCTTTGGACTAGGGGGAGAGACCCAGTACTTC